Given below is one TCR beta chain in context. The antigen remains undetermined. At the DNA level, this CDR3 is encoded by other sequences in the same sample as well. The length of the CDR3 is 14 residues. Germline CDR1 and CDR2: MNHEY and SMNVEV (reference sequence). V was cut by 0 bases and J by 2 bases, with 8 bases left in between. This specimen belongs to a study of shared clonotypes between healthy human individuals. Study-wide background: Researchers assigned three CD4 naive, three CD4 memory, two CD8 naive and one CD8 memory plate to each donor.

Original handling: ImmunoSEQ output lacked quality scores and full-length reads, limiting matched filtering. Some clones are missing from TCRdb's copy, which holds only in-frame ones; the method was immunoSEQ multiplex PCR. The DNA was the basis for D and trimming; V, J and clone size are from that table. The top ten hold around 0.38% of the sample, which has some 2,500,000 clones, 85% to 95% seen once. Study-wide points: Among four donors, 4.5% to 5.5% of naive CD4 clonotypes were found in common. Relative to their counterparts shared across all four donors, non-shared clonotypes exhibited diminished generation probabilities.

The chain employs TRBV27 and TRBJ2-7; D gene uncertain. The clonotype comes from a man in his late teens or twenties in good health. Some clones in this sample may be carry-over from other donors' samples. The sample consisted of naive CD4+ T cells from PBMCs. Subset here: CD45RA+ positively selected. The CDR3: CASSLSVLAYEQYF. Written as DNA, the CDR3 is TGTGCCAGCAGTTTATCGGTCCTGGCCTACGAGCAGTACTTC.